Shown below are 9 T cell receptor beta chains from a single sample sequenced in a study of shared clonotypes between healthy human individuals (dated by TCRdb to 2019 to 2021). The protocol used for the library was the immunoSEQ multiplex PCR assay. As stored in TCRdb, this immuneACCESS dataset retains in-frame rearrangements with V and J assigned. A fraction of the clones does not appear; measured against another copy, unresolved V genes explain less than half of the discrepancy, and the remainder lacks a known reason. The sample yields 2 million to 3 million clones; around 94% were counted once. The top ten constitute over 0.12% of the sample. The sequencing sample was made of naive CD4+ T cells sorted from blood. Explained via the paper, the cell subset or site label denotes: CD45RA+ positively selected. The receptor set was obtained from a man younger than 35 in good health.

The chain uses TRBV6-7 and TRBJ1-5; D is uncertain. TRBV6-7 is an ORF for which the function is uncertain. V was clipped by 6 bases and J by 0 bases, with 9 bases between them. CDR3 size: 14 residues. In DNA form, the CDR3 reads TGTGCCAGCAGCCCCTGGGGTAGCAATCAGCCCCAGCATTTT. It yields the protein CASSPWGSNQPQHF.

Details on this clone: Within the sample, other DNA sequences also encode this same CDR3. The rearrangement links TRBV7-9 to TRBJ2-5; D remains unclear. Trimming took 5 bases from V and 5 from J, leaving 12 bases between them. The CDR3 is made up of 13 amino acids. CDR1 and CDR2 from the germline V gene are SEHNR and FQNEAQ (reference sequence). In nucleotides, the CDR3 is TGTGCCAGCAGCGCCCGTGTGCAGGAGACCCAGTACTTC. This translates into CASSARVQETQYF.

The chain has TRBV27 and TRBJ2-2; D is perhaps TRBD2 (6 bases). Germline-derived CDR1 and CDR2 are MNHEY and SMNVEV (reference sequence). V lost 5 bases, J lost 6 bases, and 19 bases lay in between. This CDR3 comprises 16 residues. The CDR3 region is CASSRRLDRWAGELFF. The CDR3 DNA sequence: TGTGCCAGCAGTCGTCGACTAGATCGTTGGGCCGGGGAGCTGTTTTTT.

The chain joins TRBV19 to TRBJ2-2, with 8 bases matching TRBD1. Germline-derived CDR1 and CDR2 are LNHDA and SQIVND (reference sequence). The CDR3 covers 15 residues. J gave up 1 base and V 6 bases, and 4 bases lay outside the gene matches. DNA for the CDR3: TGTGCCAGTAGGCGGACAGGGAAGAACACCGGGGAGCTGTTTTTT. Translated, it gives CASRRTGKNTGELFF.

V is TRBV6-1 and J is TRBJ1-2; D unclear. There are 13 residues in the CDR3. Trimming shortened V by 5 bases and J by 2 bases, and 9 bases separated the two germline ends. Per germline, CDR1 MNHNS and CDR2 SASEGT. CDR3 residues: CASSLDGNYGYTF. The DNA of the CDR3 is TGTGCCAGCAGTCTTGACGGAAACTATGGCTACACCTTC.

CDR3 sequence reads: CASPEGAEGGYTF. In DNA form, the CDR3 reads TGTGCCAGCCCAGAGGGGGCGGAGGGGGGCTACACCTTC. This rearrangement joins TRBV19 to TRBJ1-2; TRBD1 agrees at 7 bases. Germline-derived CDR1 and CDR2 are LNHDA and SQIVND (reference sequence). There are 13 residues in the CDR3. V lost 9 bases and J lost 8; bases outside the gene matches: 12.

In DNA form, the CDR3 reads TGTGCCAGCACAACAGGTGGAAACACCATATATTTT. The encoded protein is CASTTGGNTIYF. The V call is TRBV6-1, the J call TRBJ1-3; D might be TRBD1 (5 bases). The CDR3 runs 12 residues. V was cut by 7 bases and J by 3 bases, with 7 bases left in between. Germline lookup yields CDR1 MNHNS and CDR2 SASEGT.

J is TRBJ1-1 and V is TRBV7-2, with D perhaps matching TRBD1 (6 bases). The germline V and J ends were trimmed by 3 bases and 5 bases, with 13 bases remaining between them. The CDR3 sequence is 14 residues long. From germline, CDR1 is SGHTA and CDR2 FQGNSA. CDR3 coding DNA: TGTGCCAGCAGCTTGGAAGGGGGGATAACTGAAGCTTTCTTT. This translates into CASSLEGGITEAFF.

V gene TRBV13 combines with J gene TRBJ2-5; 9 bases agree with TRBD1. The germline CDR1 and CDR2 sequences are PRHDT and FYEKMQ (reference sequence). The J segment lost 5 bases and the V segment lost 4 bases, leaving 11 bases of the junction unmatched. The CDR3 has 16 amino acids. The CDR3: CASSSYPGQGPETQYF. CDR3 sequence (DNA): TGTGCCAGCAGCTCCTACCCGGGACAGGGTCCGGAGACCCAGTACTTC. The variable domain in full, completed from reference TRBV13 and TRBJ2-5, reads AAGVIQSPRHLIKEKRETATLKCYPIPRHDTVYWYQQGPGQDPQFLISFYEKMQSDKGSIPDRFSAQQFSDYHSELNMSSLELGDSALYFCASSSYPGQGPETQYFGPGTRLLVL.